This T cell receptor beta chain was profiled in a study of PD-L1 blockade in urothelial cancer. Overall study context: Patients started atezolizumab around 2014, 1,200 mg intravenously every 3 weeks. Blood analysis occurred 3 weeks (second dose) and 6 weeks after treatment start. General observations from the study: It was durable-benefit patients whose tumor-associated blood clones expanded more at 3 weeks.

Assay used: immunoSEQ multiplex PCR; TCRdb lists only in-frame clones, some missing. The table records roughly 100,000 clones, around 92% of them present only once. Worth noting for this clone: What it binds is not known.

Time point denoted: pretreatment peripheral blood. Locally advanced or metastatic urothelial carcinoma was present in patients. This material consisted of PBMCs, taken around atezolizumab (anti-PD-L1) treatment. This receptor was identified in a woman older than 75 with urothelial cancer.

The CDR3 sequence is CASSAGFQETQYF. Here the CDR3 DNA reads TGTGCCAGCAGCGCAGGTTTCCAAGAGACCCAGTACTTC. The V and J genes are TRBV9 and TRBJ2-5; D remains unclear. V shed 3 bases and J shed 1 base, with 7 bases lying between them. Germline V gene lookup returns CDR1 SGDLS and CDR2 YYNGEE. This CDR3 is built from 13 residues. Together with reference TRBV9 and TRBJ2-5, the CDR3 gives the full variable domain: DSGVTQTPKHLITATGQRVTLRCSPRSGDLSVYWYQQSLDQGLQFLIQYYNGEERAKGNILERFSAQQFPDLHSELNLSSLELGDSALYFCASSAGFQETQYFGPGTRLLVL.